These 21 T cell receptor beta chains were sequenced from one sample in a study of cytomegalovirus exposure and HLA in healthy donors. It was with 60 Vbeta and 13 Jbeta primers that the PCR ran. Assay used: immunoSEQ multiplex PCR; TCRdb lists only in-frame clones, some missing. The profile shows some 110,000 clones, 70% to 75% of them singletons. Input material: PBMCs. These receptors were collected from a woman aged 18-29 years in good health and CMV-seronegative.

In this sample, this clone turned up once. The chain combines TRBV5-1 with TRBJ2-1; 7 bases line up with TRBD1. Losses at the gene ends were 4 bases for V and 5 bases for J; bases not matched to a gene: 12. The germline gives CDR1 SGHRS, CDR2 YFSETQ. This CDR3 comprises 16 residues. The DNA for the CDR3 is TGCGCCAGCAGCAACGCTGGGACAGTTGCGAACAATGAGCAGTTCTTC. Its translation: CASSNAGTVANNEQFF.

This sequence joins TRBV4-1 and TRBJ1-2; 11 bases fit TRBD1. This CDR3 spans 15 amino acids. Germline V CDR1 and CDR2: MGHRA, YSYEKL. J gave up 6 bases and V 1 base, and 4 bases lay outside the gene matches. This CDR3 reads CASSQGGTGGDGYTF. CDR3 DNA sequence: TGCGCCAGCAGCCAAGGGGGGACAGGGGGGGATGGCTACACCTTC.

The chain combines TRBV30 with TRBJ2-5, with D perhaps TRBD2 (5 bases). The CDR3 contains 14 residues. Germline V gene data show CDR1 as GTSNPN and CDR2 as SVGIG (reference sequence). Trimming cost V 5 bases and J 2 bases, with 15 bases left between them. The CDR3 nucleotides are TGTGCCTGGTGCCCCTTGGGGAGTCAAGAGACCCAGTACTTC. This sequence encodes CAWCPLGSQETQYF. The variable domain in full, completed from reference TRBV30 and TRBJ2-5, reads SQTIHQWPATLVQPVGSPLSLECTVEGTSNPNLYWYRQAAGRGLQLLFYSVGIGQISSEVPQNLSASRPQDRQFILSSKKLLLSDSGFYLCAWCPLGSQETQYFGPGTRLLVL.

The chain employs TRBV6-5 and TRBJ1-5; 7 nucleotides line up with TRBD1. The length of the CDR3 is 14 residues. Trimming took 6 bases from V and 2 from J; bases not matched to a gene: 4. Per the germline V gene, CDR1 is MNHEY and CDR2 is SVGAGI. As DNA, the CDR3 is TGTGCCAGCAGCCTAGGACAGGGCAATCAGCCCCAGCATTTT. As protein: CASSLGQGNQPQHF.

The rearrangement uses TRBV4-1 and TRBJ1-1; D is uncertain. Trimming shortened V by 2 bases and J by 1 base, and 5 bases separated the two germline ends. The CDR3 totals 13 residues. Germline CDR1 and CDR2: MGHRA and YSYEKL. The CDR3 coding sequence is TGCGCCAGCAGCCAACTAAGGAACACTGAAGCTTTCTTT. Translation gives CASSQLRNTEAFF.

This sequence joins TRBV7-9 and TRBJ2-5; tentatively, D is TRBD2 (5 bases). This CDR3 region has 14 residues. V gave up 5 bases and J gave up 9 bases, with 19 bases separating them. Germline V gene data show CDR1 as SEHNR and CDR2 as FQNEAQ (reference sequence). The CDR3 here is CASSQAAEARSQYF. The CDR3 coding sequence is TGTGCCAGCAGCCAGGCGGCGGAGGCCAGGTCCCAGTACTTC.

The rearrangement links TRBV6-1 to TRBJ2-1; 8 bases align to TRBD1. Germline CDR1 and CDR2: MNHNS and SASEGT. J was trimmed by 4 bases and V by 5 bases; bases with no gene match: 1. CDR3 length equals 13 residues. The CDR3 nucleotides read TGTGCCAGCAGTCGGACAGGGTACAATGAGCAGTTCTTC. Amino acids: CASSRTGYNEQFF.

The gene calls are TRBV19 and TRBJ1-5; D might be TRBD1 (5 bases). The CDR3 is 13 amino acids. V lost 9 bases, J lost 3 bases, and 12 bases lay in between. The germline V gene has CDR1 LNHDA and CDR2 SQIVND (reference sequence). The CDR3 sequence is CASAEGLNQPQHF. The CDR3 DNA sequence: TGTGCCAGCGCGGAGGGACTCAATCAGCCCCAGCATTTT. The complete variable domain, with remaining parts taken from reference TRBV19 and TRBJ1-5, reads DGGITQSPKYLFRKEGQNVTLSCEQNLNHDAMYWYRQDPGQGLRLIYYSQIVNDFQKGDIAEGYSVSREKKESFPLTVTSAQKNPTAFYLCASAEGLNQPQHFGDGTRLSIL.

J is TRBJ2-7 and V is TRBV4-1; 12 bases fit TRBD2. Germline loops: CDR1 MGHRA, CDR2 YSYEKL. The V gene end was trimmed by 4 bases and the J gene end by 7 bases; junction bases not matched to a gene: 11. CDR3 size: 16 residues. Here the CDR3 reads CASSPRTSGVLWEQYF. The CDR3 nucleotides are TGCGCCAGCAGCCCCCGGACTAGCGGGGTCCTCTGGGAGCAGTACTTC.

The genes are TRBV16 and TRBJ1-2; 7 bases align to TRBD1. V shed 2 bases, J shed 6 bases, and the junction held 6 bases outside the gene matches. The CDR3 extends over 14 amino acids. Germline V lookup: CDR1 KGHSY, CDR2 FQNENV. The chain's CDR3 is CASSQTGTDNGYTF. As DNA, the CDR3 is TGTGCCAGCAGCCAAACCGGGACAGACAATGGCTACACCTTC. The full variable domain, completed using reference TRBV16 and TRBJ1-2, is GEEVAQTPKHLVRGEGQKAKLYCAPIKGHSYVFWYQQVLKNEFKFLISFQNENVFDETGMPKERFSAKCLPNSPCSLEIQATKLEDSAVYFCASSQTGTDNGYTFGSGTRLTVV.

V and J are TRBV21-1 and TRBJ2-5; TRBD2 is taken as the D call from the table, unchecked against the DNA. TRBV21-1 is noted as a pseudogene. The CDR3 extends over 17 amino acids. The CDR3, as DNA: TGTGCCAGCAGTCCTAGCGGAAAGGGGCTGGTGGTAGAGACCCAGTACTTC. This codes for CASSPSGKGLVVETQYF.

The gene calls are TRBV11-1 and TRBJ2-1; no definite D call. The CDR3 covers 16 residues. Trimming removed 1 base from V and 2 bases from J, with 12 bases in between. The germline CDR1 and CDR2 sequences are SGHAT and FQDESV (reference sequence). CDR3 coding DNA: TGTGCCAGCAGCTTAGGTCCAGGTCTACCCTACAATGAGCAGTTCTTC. Amino acids: CASSLGPGLPYNEQFF.

The V and J genes are TRBV27 and TRBJ2-1, with TRBD1 matching 9 bases. V shed 5 bases, J shed 6 bases, and the junction held 8 bases outside the gene matches. Germline assignment: CDR1 MNHEY and CDR2 SMNVEV (reference sequence). The CDR3 is made up of 15 amino acids. CDR3 protein: CASSVGTGPLNEQFF. The CDR3 nucleotides are TGTGCCAGCAGTGTGGGGACAGGGCCCCTCAATGAGCAGTTCTTC.

This clone came up a few times. V is TRBV18 and J is TRBJ2-2, with 9 bases fitting TRBD1. Germline CDR1 is KGHSH and CDR2 is LQKENI. This CDR3 has 16 residues. J was trimmed by 4 bases and V by 5 bases; bases with no gene match: 8. The CDR3 DNA sequence: TGTGCCAGCTCATTACAGGGGGCCACCAGCACCGGGGAGCTGTTTTTT. This sequence encodes CASSLQGATSTGELFF.

The rearrangement links TRBV7-9 to TRBJ1-2, with 7 nucleotides matching TRBD1. V shed 5 bases and J 0 bases; nucleotides not matched to a gene: 9. The CDR3 spans 16 residues. Per the germline V gene, CDR1 is SEHNR and CDR2 is FQNEAQ (reference sequence). The CDR3 protein is CASSTRDRHPNYGYTF. The CDR3 bases are TGTGCCAGCAGCACCCGGGACAGACATCCTAACTATGGCTACACCTTC.

This rearrangement joins TRBV19 to TRBJ2-7; a possible D gene is TRBD1 (5 bases). Trimming shortened V by 5 bases and J by 2 bases, and 13 bases separated the two germline ends. The CDR3 consists of 14 residues. Germline V gene sequence: CDR1 LNHDA, CDR2 SQIVND (reference sequence). CDR3: CASSSFDSAYEQYF. The DNA for the CDR3 is TGTGCCAGTAGTTCTTTTGACAGCGCCTACGAGCAGTACTTC.

This chain connects TRBV5-1 to TRBJ1-2; D is uncertain. CDR1 is SGHRS, CDR2 YFSETQ, per germline. Trimming took 0 bases from V and 4 from J, leaving 10 bases between them. This CDR3 spans 14 amino acids. CDR3 residues: CASSLGSFPYGYTF. As DNA, the CDR3 is TGCGCCAGCAGCTTGGGCAGTTTTCCCTATGGCTACACCTTC.

In this sample, this clone turned up once. The chain combines TRBV6-6 with TRBJ2-3, with 7 bases identical to TRBD2. Losses at the gene ends were 6 bases for V and 0 bases for J; bases not matched to a gene: 9. The germline CDR1 and CDR2 sequences are MNHNY and SVGAGI (reference sequence). This CDR3 spans 16 amino acids. For the CDR3, the DNA is TGTGCCAGCAGCCCCGGGAGGTTGACTAGCACAGATACGCAGTATTTT. It yields the protein CASSPGRLTSTDTQYF.

V is TRBV4-1 and J is TRBJ1-4, with 8 bases matching TRBD1. Trimming cost V 5 bases and J 7 bases; bases outside gene matches: 3. The CDR3 covers 13 residues. Germline CDR1 is MGHRA and CDR2 is YSYEKL. CDR3 amino acids: CASSFDRGEKLFF. CDR3 DNA sequence: TGCGCCAGCAGCTTCGACAGGGGTGAAAAACTGTTTTTT.

As concerns this clone: The same CDR3 can be traced to other DNA sequences in this sample. This chain links TRBV5-1 with TRBJ2-7; 8 bases align to TRBD2. Germline loops: CDR1 SGHRS, CDR2 YFSETQ. The CDR3 runs 14 residues. After removal of 1 base from V and 0 bases from J, the junction contained 0 bases not matched to a gene. The CDR3 reads CASSLSGGSYEQYF. In DNA form, the CDR3 reads TGCGCCAGCAGCTTGAGCGGGGGCTCCTACGAGCAGTACTTC.

V usage is TRBV11-2 and J usage is TRBJ2-5; D gene ambiguous. The CDR3 runs to 13 residues. Germline V lookup: CDR1 SGHAT, CDR2 FQNNGV. The V and J ends lost 0 bases and 7 bases respectively, with 9 bases between them. CDR3 in DNA: TGTGCCAGCAGCTTAGAACGGGTAGGGACCCAGTACTTC. Its translation is CASSLERVGTQYF.